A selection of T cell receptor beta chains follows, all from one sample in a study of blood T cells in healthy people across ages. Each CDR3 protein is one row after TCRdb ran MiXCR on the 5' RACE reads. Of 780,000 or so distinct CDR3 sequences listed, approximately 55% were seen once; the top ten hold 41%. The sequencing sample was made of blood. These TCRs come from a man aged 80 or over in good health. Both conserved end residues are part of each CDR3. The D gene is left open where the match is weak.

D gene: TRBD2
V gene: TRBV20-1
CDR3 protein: CSARGGRASSDTQYF

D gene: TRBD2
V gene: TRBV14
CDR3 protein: CASSPRIAGSYGNEQFF

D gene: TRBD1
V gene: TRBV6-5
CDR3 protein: CASSHSGDRGTDTQYF

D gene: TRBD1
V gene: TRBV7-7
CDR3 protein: CASSSRQGREETQYF

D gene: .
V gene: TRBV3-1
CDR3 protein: CASSQGELTGYTF

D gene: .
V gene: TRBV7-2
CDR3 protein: CASSLEIPGSYEQYF

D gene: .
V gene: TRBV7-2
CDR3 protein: CASSLAGDGYNEQFF

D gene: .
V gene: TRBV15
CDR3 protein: CATSRESGAWGNEQFF

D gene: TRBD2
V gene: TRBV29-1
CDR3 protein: CSAQLAGAYNEQFF

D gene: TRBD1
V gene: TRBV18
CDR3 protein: CASSPTGGDSNEQFF

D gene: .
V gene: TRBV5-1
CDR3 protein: CASSGQSSYNEQFF

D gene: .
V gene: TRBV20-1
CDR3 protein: CSAKNTDTQYF

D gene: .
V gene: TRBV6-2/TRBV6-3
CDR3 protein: CASSLDWGPGYTF

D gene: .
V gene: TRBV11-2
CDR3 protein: CASWGWGPNNEQYF

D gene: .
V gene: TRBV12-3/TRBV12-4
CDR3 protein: CASSSVYSNTEAFF

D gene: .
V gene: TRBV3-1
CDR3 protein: CASSQATGNEAFF

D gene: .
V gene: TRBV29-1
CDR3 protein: CSAEPHREAFF

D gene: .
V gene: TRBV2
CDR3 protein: CASGSGPQHF

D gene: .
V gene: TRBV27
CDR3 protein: CASSFGGAQTQYF

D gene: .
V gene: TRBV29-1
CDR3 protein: CSVVGLGETQYF

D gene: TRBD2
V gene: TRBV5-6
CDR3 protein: CASSPPLGSGSFLHRYAYF

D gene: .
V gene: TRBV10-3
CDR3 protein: CAISESLGGNQPQHF

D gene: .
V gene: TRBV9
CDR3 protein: CASSVVEGYEQYF

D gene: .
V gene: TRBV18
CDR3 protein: CASSVDQTATNEKLFF

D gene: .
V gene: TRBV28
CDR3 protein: CASTFLGSYNSPLHF

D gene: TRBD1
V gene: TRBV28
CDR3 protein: CASSSDPRDSSYEQYF

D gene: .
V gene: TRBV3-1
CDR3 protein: CASSQGVISNQPQHF

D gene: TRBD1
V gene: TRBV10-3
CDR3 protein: CANRPTGSSGANVLTF

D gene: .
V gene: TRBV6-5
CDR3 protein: CASSPLGRDSYEQYF

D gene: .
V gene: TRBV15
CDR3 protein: CATSRGTPGANVLTF

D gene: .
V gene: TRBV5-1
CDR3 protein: CASSSYTGNEQFF

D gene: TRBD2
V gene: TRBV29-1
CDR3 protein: CSVEDGRGNRDAYF

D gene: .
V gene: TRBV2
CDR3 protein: CASTRTASYNEQFF

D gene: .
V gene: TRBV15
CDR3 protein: CATSRAPEGIAYEQYF

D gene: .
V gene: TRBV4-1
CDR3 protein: CASSQGPHNEQFF

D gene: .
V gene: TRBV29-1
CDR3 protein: CSVVKTGISYEQYF

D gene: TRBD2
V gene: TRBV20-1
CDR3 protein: CSARGPLAGSTYEQYF

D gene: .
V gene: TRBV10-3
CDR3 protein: CAISDGVYKQYF

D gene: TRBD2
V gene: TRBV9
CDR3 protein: CASSVDPAGGPKNIQYF

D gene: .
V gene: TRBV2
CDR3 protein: CASGPPTGASYEQYF

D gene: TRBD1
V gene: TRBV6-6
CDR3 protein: CATARDRDRGHGYAYF

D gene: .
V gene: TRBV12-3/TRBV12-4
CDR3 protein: CASSLGSDGKLFF

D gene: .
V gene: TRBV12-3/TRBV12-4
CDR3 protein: CASSFGPGGYTF

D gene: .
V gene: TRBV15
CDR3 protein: CATSRDGGVTDTQYF

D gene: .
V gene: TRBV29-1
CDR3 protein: CSVISSFGETQYF

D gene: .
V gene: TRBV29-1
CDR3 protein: CSVGGTDGYTF

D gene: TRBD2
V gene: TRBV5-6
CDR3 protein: CASSFSGLPPQETQYF

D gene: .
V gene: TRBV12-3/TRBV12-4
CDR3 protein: CASSQSSGGNQPQHF

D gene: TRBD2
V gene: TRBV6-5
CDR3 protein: CASSYHTTSGEQYF

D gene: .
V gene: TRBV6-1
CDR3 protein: CASSLRPPTSSNQPQHF